The rows below give T cell receptor beta chains drawn from one sample of a study of blood T cell repertoires in COVID-19. The assay was immunoSEQ multiplex PCR, and TCRdb's table has in-frame clones only and misses some. The data contain fewer than 300,000 clones, approximately 90% of them singletons. Source material: PBMCs or T cells enriched from blood (not recorded which). These TCRs come from a man aged 35 to 55 who had recovered from COVID-19. Both conserved end residues are part of each CDR3. Each record gives: J gene, V gene, clone size, D gene, CDR3 protein, CDR3 DNA. A D gene is named only where the DNA matches it firmly. Clone size is shown for a subset of rows, as once, few, many or a class of expanded clone.

>TRBJ2-7|TRBV9|NA|NA
CASSVGQGSAYEQYF
TGTGCCAGCAGCGTAGGGCAGGGGTCAGCCTACGAGCAGTACTTC
>TRBJ2-4|TRBV6-5|NA|NA
CASSYTATVAKNIQYF
TGTGCCAGCAGTTACACAGCCACAGTAGCCAAAAACATTCAGTACTTC
>TRBJ2-6|TRBV18|NA|TRBD1
CASSPRTGTNSGANVLTF
TGTGCCAGCTCACCCCGGACAGGGACAAACTCTGGGGCCAACGTCCTGACTTTC
>TRBJ1-5|TRBV18|NA|NA
CASSPTKGEGQPQHF
TGTGCCAGCTCACCGACGAAGGGGGAAGGTCAGCCCCAGCATTTT
>TRBJ1-6|TRBV10-3|NA|TRBD1
CAISSGQTGSPLHF
TGTGCCATCAGTTCGGGACAGACGGGTTCACCCCTCCACTTT
>TRBJ2-7|TRBV25-1|NA|NA
CATRYGRLDEQYF
TGTGCCACCAGGTATGGGAGGCTGGACGAGCAGTACTTC
>TRBJ2-3|TRBV7-6|NA|TRBD2
CASSRGTSGRADTQYF
TGTGCCAGCAGTCGAGGGACTAGCGGGAGGGCAGATACGCAGTATTTT
>TRBJ1-2|TRBV7-9|NA|NA
CASSLDEDIVRGYTF
TGTGCCAGCAGCTTAGATGAGGATATAGTTCGTGGCTACACCTTC
>TRBJ1-1|TRBV4-1|NA|TRBD1
CASSADRDLPEAFF
TGCGCCAGCAGCGCGGACAGGGACCTCCCTGAAGCTTTCTTT
>TRBJ2-2|TRBV4-2|NA|TRBD1
CASSQAPQGVAAGELFF
TGTGCCAGCAGCCAAGCCCCTCAGGGGGTGGCGGCCGGGGAGCTGTTTTTT
>TRBJ2-1|TRBV7-2|NA|NA
CASSLALQVSEQFF
TGTGCCAGCAGCTTAGCGCTACAGGTTAGTGAGCAGTTCTTC
>TRBJ1-1|TRBV6-2/TRBV6-3|NA|NA
CASSYRGLNTEAFF
TGTGCCAGCAGTTACCGGGGTTTGAACACTGAAGCTTTCTTT
>TRBJ1-2|TRBV7-2|NA|NA
CASSLSARQSFYGYTF
TGTGCCAGCAGCTTGTCGGCGAGACAGAGTTTCTATGGCTACACCTTC
>TRBJ2-1|TRBV18|NA|NA
CASSPPRLGQTINNEQFF
TGTGCCAGCTCACCACCACGACTAGGTCAGACGATAAACAATGAGCAGTTCTTC
>TRBJ1-1|TRBV14|few|NA
CASSPRLNTEAFF
TGTGCCAGCAGCCCCCGGTTGAACACTGAAGCTTTCTTT
>TRBJ1-3|TRBV7-9|few|NA
CASSFTENTIYF
TGTGCCAGCAGCTTTACAGAAAACACCATATATTTT
>TRBJ1-1|TRBV7-2|NA|NA
CASSKQTGNTEAFF
TGTGCCAGCAGCAAACAGACAGGCAACACTGAAGCTTTCTTT
>TRBJ1-5|TRBV18|NA|TRBD1
CASSPGRGSNQPQHF
TGTGCCAGCTCACCGGGCAGGGGGAGCAATCAGCCCCAGCATTTT
>TRBJ2-7|TRBV7-8|NA|NA
CASSYPPQGSFYEQYF
TGTGCCAGCAGCTACCCCCCGCAGGGTTCCTTCTACGAGCAGTACTTC
>TRBJ2-1|TRBV7-9|NA|NA
CASSRRGGDEQFF
TGTGCCAGCAGTCGTAGGGGTGGGGATGAGCAGTTCTTC
>TRBJ2-5|TRBV12-3/TRBV12-4|NA|NA
CASSFYSQETQYF
TGTGCCAGCAGTTTCTACTCGCAAGAGACCCAGTACTTC
>TRBJ1-1|TRBV18|few|NA
CASSPRWRLDTEAFF
TGTGCCAGCTCACCCAGGTGGAGGCTCGACACTGAAGCTTTCTTT
>TRBJ1-2|TRBV7-2|NA|TRBD1
CASSPDNRGEGYTF
TGTGCCAGCAGCCCCGATAACAGGGGTGAAGGCTACACCTTC
>TRBJ2-6|TRBV6-4|NA|NA
CASSEDFSGANVLTF
TGTGCCAGCAGTGAGGACTTCTCTGGGGCCAACGTCCTGACTTTC
>TRBJ1-2|TRBV10-2|NA|NA
CASTGQNYGHTF
TGCGCCAGTACTGGACAGAACTATGGCCACACCTTC
>TRBJ2-3|TRBV24-1|NA|TRBD2
CATSDYRLAGVADTQYF
TGTGCCACCAGTGACTATAGACTAGCGGGAGTCGCAGATACGCAGTATTTT
>TRBJ2-1|TRBV14|NA|NA
CASSQRGGKSYNEQFF
TGTGCCAGCAGCCAAAGGGGGGGTAAATCCTACAATGAGCAGTTCTTC
>TRBJ2-5|TRBV9|NA|TRBD2
CASSVGEGGKETQYF
TGTGCCAGCAGCGTAGGTGAGGGAGGGAAGGAGACCCAGTACTTC
>TRBJ1-5|TRBV6-1|NA|NA
CASSPAGVNQPQHF
TGTGCCAGCAGTCCAGCAGGGGTGAATCAGCCCCAGCATTTT
>TRBJ1-2|TRBV6-5|once|NA
CASRPRGGYTF
TGTGCCAGCAGACCAAGGGGAGGCTACACCTTC
>TRBJ1-5|TRBV6-6|NA|NA
CASSYSLPSLGQPQHF
TGTGCCAGCAGTTACTCGCTTCCGAGTCTAGGTCAGCCCCAGCATTTT
>TRBJ2-2|TRBV14|NA|NA
CASSRKRRQDTGELFF
TGTGCCAGCAGCCGAAAGCGACGACAGGACACCGGGGAGCTGTTTTTT
>TRBJ2-2|TRBV5-4|NA|TRBD2
CASSLAGGPPGVRTGELFF
TGTGCCAGCAGCCTAGCGGGAGGGCCTCCGGGAGTTCGTACCGGGGAGCTGTTTTTT
>TRBJ1-3|TRBV5-4|NA|TRBD1
CASSTLPDRVGGNTIYF
TGTGCCAGCAGCACCCTTCCCGACAGGGTCGGTGGAAACACCATATATTTT
>TRBJ1-5|TRBV27|NA|NA
CASRLAGTRGNQPQHF
TGTGCCAGCAGGTTGGCCGGGACACGGGGAAATCAGCCCCAGCATTTT
>TRBJ1-6|TRBV5-6|NA|NA
CASSGGRGQDSPLHF
TGTGCCAGCAGCGGGGGCAGGGGTCAGGATTCACCCCTCCACTTT
>TRBJ1-6|TRBV6-5|NA|NA
CASIPGVMNNSPLHF
TGTGCCAGCATACCAGGGGTAATGAATAATTCACCCCTCCACTTT
>TRBJ2-1|TRBV10-2|NA|TRBD2
CASVGLANNEQFF
TGCGCCAGCGTAGGACTAGCGAACAATGAGCAGTTCTTC
>TRBJ2-1|TRBV29-1|NA|TRBD2
CSVEGLAGVYNEQFF
TGCAGCGTTGAGGGACTAGCGGGAGTTTACAATGAGCAGTTCTTC
>TRBJ2-3|TRBV6-1|NA|NA
CASSEDRDWELGTQYF
TGTGCCAGCAGTGAAGACCGGGACTGGGAATTAGGTACGCAGTATTTT
>TRBJ1-4|TRBV7-6|NA|NA
CASSWEGTGNEKLFF
TGTGCCAGCAGCTGGGAGGGGACGGGTAATGAAAAACTGTTTTTT